This entry lists 8 T cell receptor beta chains sequenced from one sample in a study of vaccination and CD4 T cells after COVID-19 (dated 2022 in TCRdb). According to the study, the label for this sample's treatment or condition signals: approximately nine-day PBMC culture with coronavirus spike peptide pools or control peptides (ViraFEST assay). Libraries were built with PCR. The instrument was an Illumina iSeq 100. DNA from cultured CD4+ T cells was subjected to TCR sequencing with the Oncomine TCR Beta short-read assay at the Johns Hopkins FTIC core. TCRdb ran its own pipeline on the public reads, namely fastp trimming at Q25 and MiXCR clone calling, and kept in-frame beta chains. One record per CDR3 amino acid sequence lists the most common genes and DNA. In all, the sample holds 7,900 or so distinct CDR3 sequences, and 40% to 55% of those were seen once. Under 25% of the sample comes from the top ten.

These receptors are not linked to any known antigen. Sequenced material: CD4+ T cells from blood, cultured in vitro. These receptors originate from a human donor who had recovered from COVID-19.

This clonotype is large in the sample. The rearrangement links TRBV6-1 to TRBJ1-2; 9 bases are shared with TRBD1. With 5 bases clipped from V and 7 bases from J, the junction kept 5 bases outside the gene matches. The CDR3 contains 13 residues. Germline CDR1 is MNHNS and CDR2 is SASEGT. CDR3 protein: CASSTGTGFGYTF. As DNA, the CDR3 is TGTGCCAGCAGTACCGGGACAGGGTTTGGCTACACCTTC.

In its sample, this clonotype was seen a few times. The V call is TRBV7-8, the J call TRBJ1-1; no clear D gene. Germline CDR1 is SGHVS and CDR2 is FQNEAQ. The V gene lost 1 base and the J gene lost 11 bases, with 11 bases spanning the gap. The CDR3 totals 12 residues. DNA for the CDR3: TGTGCCAGCAGCTTAGATGTCGGGGATGCTTTCTTT. Translating gives CASSLDVGDAFF.

This chain links TRBV20-1 with TRBJ1-2; 8 bases line up with TRBD1. CDR1 and CDR2 (germline): DFQATT, SNEGSKA (reference sequence). The CDR3 has 11 residues. With 5 bases clipped from V and 8 bases from J, the junction kept 4 bases outside the gene matches. DNA of the CDR3: TGCAGTGCTTACAGGGGGTCCGGCTACACCTTC. Its protein is CSAYRGSGYTF.

The gene calls are TRBV15 and TRBJ1-5, with TRBD1 as a possible D gene (6 bases). V lost 5 bases and J lost 1, with 9 bases in between. CDR3 length: 14 residues. Germline lookup yields CDR1 LNHNV and CDR2 YYDKDF (reference sequence). The CDR3 loop reads CATSGTGSNQPQHF. As DNA, the CDR3 is TGTGCCACCAGCGGTACAGGGAGCAATCAGCCCCAGCATTTT.

The CDR3: CSARGAGITDTQYF. CDR3 coding DNA: TGCAGTGCTAGAGGAGCGGGGATCACAGATACGCAGTATTTT. This chain joins TRBV20-1 and TRBJ2-3; 7 bases line up with TRBD2. Germline V CDR1 and CDR2: DFQATT, SNEGSKA (reference sequence). The CDR3 totals 14 residues. With 1 base clipped from V and 2 bases from J, the junction kept 3 bases outside the gene matches.

This chain joins TRBV29-1 and TRBJ2-7; no reliable D call. Trimming took 5 bases from V and 2 from J, leaving 13 bases between them. The length of the CDR3 is 13 residues. Germline CDR1 is SQVTM and CDR2 is ANQGSEA. The CDR3 loop reads CSVSTRHTYEQYF. The CDR3, as DNA: TGCAGCGTTTCAACTCGTCATACCTACGAGCAGTACTTC.

The CDR3 coding sequence is TGTGCCAGCAGCTTTGCCGGAAACACTGAAGCTTTCTTT. Translating gives CASSFAGNTEAFF. The V and J genes are TRBV11-3 and TRBJ1-1; no clear D. The CDR3 is made up of 13 amino acids. V lost 3 bases and J 2 bases, leaving 7 bases between the germline ends. In germline, CDR1 is SGHNT, CDR2 YENEEA.

The chain recombines TRBV21-1 with TRBJ2-3; TRBD1 is taken as the D call from the table, unchecked against the DNA. TRBV21-1 is termed a pseudogene. The CDR3 is 16 amino acids. CDR3 loop: CASSKEPGKGTDTQYF. The CDR3 DNA is TGTGCCAGCAGCAAAGAGCCGGGGAAGGGGACAGATACGCAGTATTTT.